Shown below are 21 T cell receptor beta chains from a single sample sequenced in a study of T cell responses to AZD1222 COVID-19 vaccine. The table came from immunoSEQ multiplex PCR; TCRdb's copy has only in-frame clones and leaves some out. This table has approximately 190,000 clones, around 93% appearing once. Sample: peripheral blood, taken 28 days after the second AZD1222 dose. These receptors were collected from an adult who received the AZD1222 COVID-19 vaccine.

This chain joins TRBV5-1 and TRBJ1-6; D is uncertain. Looked up from germline, CDR1 is SGHRS and CDR2 is YFSETQ. V was pared by 4 bases and J by 6 bases, with 14 bases between. This CDR3 is 15 amino acids long. The CDR3 sequence is CASSPTGRGNSPLHF. CDR3 DNA: TGCGCCAGCAGCCCGACCGGGAGAGGTAATTCACCCCTCCACTTT.

This sequence joins TRBV7-9 and TRBJ2-3; 9 nucleotides agree with TRBD2. Trimming at V came to 5 bases and at J to 4 bases, leaving 4 bases not matched to a gene. This CDR3 comprises 14 residues. Germline V gene data show CDR1 as SEHNR and CDR2 as FQNEAQ (reference sequence). CDR3 in amino acids: CASSPRLAADTQYF. The CDR3 DNA reads TGTGCCAGCAGCCCACGACTAGCGGCAGATACGCAGTATTTT.

This clone was observed once. The chain links TRBV19 to TRBJ2-3; 7 bases map to TRBD2. Germline CDR1 is LNHDA and CDR2 is SQIVND (reference sequence). The length of the CDR3 is 15 residues. V shed 3 bases and J 2 bases; nucleotides not matched to a gene: 5. Written as DNA, the CDR3 is TGTGCCAGTAGTATTGGCGGGGGAGTCACAGATACGCAGTATTTT. It codes for CASSIGGGVTDTQYF.

The chain joins TRBV28 to TRBJ2-1, with 8 positions matching TRBD1. This CDR3 spans 16 amino acids. V was clipped by 3 bases and J by 2 bases; unmatched bases: 6. The germline V gene encodes CDR1 MDHEN and CDR2 SYDVKM. In DNA form, the CDR3 reads TGTGCCAGCAGTTTGCGGACAGGGATGACCTACAATGAGCAGTTCTTC. Translating it yields CASSLRTGMTYNEQFF.

This clone appeared a single time. The chain carries TRBV11-2 and TRBJ2-7; maybe TRBD1 (6 bases). The CDR3 sequence is 14 residues long. From germline, CDR1 is SGHAT and CDR2 FQNNGV. V lost 2 bases, J lost 6 bases, and 14 bases lay in between. The CDR3 DNA reads as TGTGCCAGCAGCTTATCCAGGGGCGCCCCCGAGCAGTACTTC. Protein sequence: CASSLSRGAPEQYF.

The V gene is TRBV18, the J gene TRBJ1-4; D remains ambiguous. Germline values: CDR1 KGHSH, CDR2 LQKENI. Trimming shortened V by 1 base and J by 5 bases, and 8 bases separated the two germline ends. The CDR3 length is 14 residues. As DNA, the CDR3 is TGTGCCAGCTCACCACGGGCCAGCAATGAAAAACTGTTTTTT. It is translated as CASSPRASNEKLFF. Filled out from reference TRBV18 and TRBJ1-4, the complete variable domain reads NAGVMQNPRHLVRRRGQEARLRCSPMKGHSHVYWYRQLPEEGLKFMVYLQKENIIDESGMPKERFSAEFPKEGPSILRIQQVVRGDSAAYFCASSPRASNEKLFFGSGTQLSVL.

This chain connects TRBV18 to TRBJ1-5; a weak D match, TRBD1 (5 bases). Germline CDR1 and CDR2: KGHSH and LQKENI. V lost 3 bases, J lost 8 bases, and 14 bases lay in between. This CDR3 has 14 amino acids. As DNA, the CDR3 is TGTGCCAGCTCACCCGGCCGGGGACGGGAGCCCCAGCATTTT. It codes for CASSPGRGREPQHF.

In its sample, this clone was seen once. This chain joins TRBV7-9 and TRBJ1-6; D may be TRBD1 (5 bases). Germline assignment: CDR1 SEHNR and CDR2 FQNEAQ (reference sequence). V lost 4 bases and J lost 10, with 14 bases in between. CDR3 length: 14 amino acids. CDR3 DNA: TGTGCCAGCAGCTGGCCGGGACGGGAATCACCCCTCCACTTT. It specifies CASSWPGRESPLHF.

The CDR3 region is CASSLDSTGPEAFF. Written as DNA, the CDR3 is TGTGCCAGCAGCCTGGACAGTACAGGGCCTGAAGCTTTCTTT. This sequence joins TRBV5-6 and TRBJ1-1; a possible D gene is TRBD1 (6 bases). Germline-derived CDR1 and CDR2 are SGHDT and YYEEEE. CDR3 size: 14 residues. Trimming took off 4 bases at V and 6 bases at J, with 16 bases between the two ends.

V gene TRBV7-9 combines with J gene TRBJ2-7; D is unresolved. This CDR3 comprises 12 residues. V shed 1 base and J shed 3 bases, with 4 bases lying between them. The V gene's germline CDR1 is SEHNR and CDR2 FQNEAQ (reference sequence). CDR3 residues: CASSLDIYEQYF. The CDR3 region has the DNA TGTGCCAGCAGCTTAGATATCTACGAGCAGTACTTC.

The chain uses TRBV30 and TRBJ2-6, with D unclear. The germline V and J ends were trimmed by 0 bases and 0 bases, with 12 bases remaining between them. The CDR3 is 17 residues long. Germline V gene lookup returns CDR1 GTSNPN and CDR2 SVGIG (reference sequence). This CDR3 is CAWSVTWSVSGANVLTF. The CDR3 region has the DNA TGTGCCTGGAGTGTAACCTGGTCAGTCTCTGGGGCCAACGTCCTGACTTTC. Full variable domain (missing parts from reference TRBV30 and TRBJ2-6): SQTIHQWPATLVQPVGSPLSLECTVEGTSNPNLYWYRQAAGRGLQLLFYSVGIGQISSEVPQNLSASRPQDRQFILSSKKLLLSDSGFYLCAWSVTWSVSGANVLTFGAGSRLTVL.

The genes are TRBV2 and TRBJ2-7; either TRBD1 or TRBD2 may supply D (5 bases each). Germline CDR1 is SNHLY and CDR2 is FYNNEI. There are 15 residues in the CDR3. Trimming took 6 bases from V and 5 from J, leaving 20 bases between them. Written as DNA, the CDR3 is TGTGCCAGCAGGGGACGACATTTTTTCACCCACGAGCAGTACTTC. Its translation: CASRGRHFFTHEQYF.

The chain recombines TRBV13 with TRBJ1-5; D is unresolved. The CDR3 runs 15 residues. V lost 2 bases and J lost 4, with 12 bases in between. The germline V gene has CDR1 PRHDT and CDR2 FYEKMQ (reference sequence). CDR3 amino acids: CASSLIRRQNQPQHF. In DNA, the CDR3 is TGTGCCAGCAGCTTAATCCGCAGGCAGAATCAGCCCCAGCATTTT.

This clone was observed a single time. This chain links TRBV5-1 with TRBJ1-1; D is undetermined. From germline, CDR1 is SGHRS and CDR2 YFSETQ. This CDR3 region has 15 residues. V shed 0 bases and J shed 0 bases, with 9 bases lying between them. Here the CDR3 reads CASSLARSLNTEAFF. In DNA form, the CDR3 reads TGCGCCAGCAGCTTGGCCCGCAGCTTGAACACTGAAGCTTTCTTT. The full variable domain, rest sourced from reference TRBV5-1 and TRBJ1-1, is KAGVTQTPRYLIKTRGQQVTLSCSPISGHRSVSWYQQTPGQGLQFLFEYFSETQRNKGNFPGRFSGRQFSNSRSEMNVSTLELGDSALYLCASSLARSLNTEAFFGQGTRLTVV.

The chain links TRBV6-5 to TRBJ1-1, with a weak D call TRBD1 (5 bases). This CDR3 spans 14 amino acids. Germline-derived CDR1 and CDR2 are MNHEY and SVGAGI. The V gene lost 0 bases and the J gene lost 5 bases, with 10 bases spanning the gap. The CDR3 is CASSYSGGRTEAFF. The CDR3 DNA reads as TGTGCCAGCAGTTACTCGGGGGGGAGGACTGAAGCTTTCTTT.

The chain recombines TRBV19 with TRBJ1-3; D not resolved. Trimming removed 6 bases at V and 4 bases at J, with 19 bases between. Germline V gene sequence: CDR1 LNHDA, CDR2 SQIVND (reference sequence). The CDR3 totals 16 residues. CDR3: CASRYVDAWSGNTIYF. CDR3 nucleotide sequence: TGTGCCAGTAGGTACGTGGATGCGTGGTCAGGAAACACCATATATTTT.

The chain combines TRBV6-1 with TRBJ1-2; 7 bases agree with TRBD1. The CDR3 contains 14 residues. Germline CDR1 and CDR2: MNHNS and SASEGT. After removal of 1 base from V and 7 bases from J, the junction contained 6 bases not matched to a gene. CDR3 in DNA: TGTGCCAGCAGTGAAGTTACCGGGACAGCTGGCTACACCTTC. This codes for CASSEVTGTAGYTF.

CDR3 coding DNA: TGTGCCAGCAGCTTTCAGGGAGGAAGGACTGAAGCTTTCTTT. Its translation: CASSFQGGRTEAFF. The rearrangement joins TRBV11-2 to TRBJ1-1; possibly TRBD1 for D (5 bases). CDR1 is SGHAT, CDR2 FQNNGV, per germline. The CDR3 length is 14 residues. Trimming removed 3 bases from V and 5 bases from J, with 13 bases in between.

The chain joins TRBV18 to TRBJ1-5, with TRBD1 matching 7 bases. The trim removed 4 bases at V and 3 bases at J, leaving 3 bases unmatched. Germline loops: CDR1 KGHSH, CDR2 LQKENI. This CDR3 is built from 14 residues. This chain's CDR3 is CASSRGQFNQPQHF. CDR3 DNA: TGTGCCAGCTCACGGGGACAGTTCAATCAGCCCCAGCATTTT.

CDR3 DNA sequence: TGTGCCAGCAGTTTAGGGCAGGGAAACTATGGCTACACCTTC. Its protein is CASSLGQGNYGYTF. The chain combines TRBV27 with TRBJ1-2; possible D gene TRBD1, 5 bases. This CDR3 comprises 14 residues. Germline values: CDR1 MNHEY, CDR2 SMNVEV (reference sequence). V was trimmed by 2 bases and J by 2 bases, leaving 9 bases between them.

This rearrangement joins TRBV2 to TRBJ2-1, with 9 bases identical to TRBD1. J lost 9 bases, V lost 9 bases, and 9 bases had no gene match. The germline V gene encodes CDR1 SNHLY and CDR2 FYNNEI. The CDR3 contains 13 residues. The CDR3 sequence: CASNYRGQGEQFF. CDR3 coding DNA: TGTGCCAGTAACTACAGGGGGCAGGGTGAGCAGTTCTTC.